Below, 26 T cell receptor beta chains from the same sample are listed, as sequenced in a study of blood T cell repertoires in COVID-19 (TCRdb year 2020). Preparation of the library involved the immunoSEQ multiplex PCR assay. The clones in this table, taken by TCRdb from immuneACCESS, are in-frame only. Not every clone is retained; where verified, under half of the shortfall comes from an unresolved V gene, and the cause of the rest is unknown. The table for this sample lists roughly 110,000 clones; roughly 90% of them were counted only once. Of the sample, 4.5% to 5% falls within the top ten clones. Sequencing was carried out using peripheral blood. The receptors stem from a man in his forties or fifties with active or convalescent COVID-19.

The rearrangement uses TRBV6-2 or TRBV6-3 and TRBJ2-1, with D perhaps matching TRBD2 (6 bases). V shed 2 bases and J shed 6 bases, with 11 bases lying between them. This CDR3 has 14 amino acids. Germline V CDR1 and CDR2: MNHEY, SVGEGT. The CDR3 nucleotides are TGTGCCAGCAGTTACGGAGGGGCGTCCAATGAGCAGTTCTTC. Translating it yields CASSYGGASNEQFF.

The chain recombines TRBV6-6 with TRBJ2-2, with 8 positions matching TRBD1. CDR1 and CDR2 from the germline V gene are MNHNY and SVGAGI (reference sequence). This CDR3 comprises 13 residues. V trimming: 6 bases; J trimming: 5 bases; junction bases outside the gene matches: 2. CDR3 residues: CASRRQGTGELFF. The CDR3 DNA sequence: TGTGCCAGCAGACGACAGGGGACCGGGGAGCTGTTTTTT.

The chain has TRBV4-1 and TRBJ2-1, with a weak D call TRBD2 (6 bases). This CDR3 spans 14 amino acids. Germline V CDR1 and CDR2: MGHRA, YSYEKL. V gave up 3 bases and J gave up 8 bases, with 14 bases separating them. The CDR3, as DNA: TGCGCCAGCAGCCACTCCGGGACTCCGGATGAGCAGTTCTTC. It encodes CASSHSGTPDEQFF.

J is TRBJ1-5 and V is TRBV12-3 or TRBV12-4; maybe TRBD1 (6 bases). V lost 2 bases and J lost 4, with 6 bases in between. CDR3 length equals 13 residues. The CDR3 region is CASSLRGNQPQHF. CDR3 DNA: TGTGCCAGCAGTTTAAGGGGGAATCAGCCCCAGCATTTT.

This CDR3 reads CAVRHPSGTQYF. The CDR3 DNA reads as TGTGCCGTCCGTCACCCCTCCGGGACCCAGTACTTC. The chain recombines TRBV7-2 with TRBJ2-5; D is unresolved. The V and J ends lost 11 bases and 7 bases respectively, with 17 bases between them. The CDR3 spans 12 residues. Looked up from germline, CDR1 is SGHTA and CDR2 is FQGNSA.

V usage is TRBV5-6 and J usage is TRBJ1-1; D unclear. The germline CDR1 and CDR2 sequences are SGHDT and YYEEEE. V lost 0 bases to trimming and J lost 14 bases, with 17 bases between them. This CDR3 region has 13 residues. CDR3 region: CASSLDRSGDRFF. In DNA, the CDR3 is TGTGCCAGCAGCTTGGACAGATCCGGCGATCGCTTCTTT.

This clone appeared a single time. This chain uses TRBV5-1 with TRBJ2-1; 12 bases fit TRBD2. Germline V gives CDR1 SGHRS, CDR2 YFSETQ. Trimming took 4 bases from V and 5 from J; bases not matched to a gene: 16. The CDR3 length is 19 residues. As DNA, the CDR3 is TGCGCCAGCAGCCTGGGGCTAGCGGGAGGGCCACCCCCCGACAATGAGCAGTTCTTC. It is translated as CASSLGLAGGPPPDNEQFF.

The chain links TRBV4-1 to TRBJ1-5; D remains ambiguous. Trimming removed 1 base from V and 0 bases from J, with 13 bases in between. The CDR3 has 17 amino acids. CDR1 is MGHRA, CDR2 YSYEKL, per germline. CDR3 residues: CASSQAGLRGSNQPQHF. Here the CDR3 DNA reads TGCGCCAGCAGCCAAGCGGGTCTGAGAGGTAGCAATCAGCCCCAGCATTTT.

The gene calls are TRBV30 and TRBJ1-6, with a weak D call TRBD1 (5 bases). V lost 5 bases and J 4 bases, leaving 9 bases between the germline ends. From germline, CDR1 is GTSNPN and CDR2 SVGIG (reference sequence). The CDR3 sequence is 13 residues long. This CDR3 is CAWGTGYNSPLHF. DNA of the CDR3: TGTGCCTGGGGGACGGGGTATAATTCACCCCTCCACTTT.

The chain employs TRBV5-4 and TRBJ2-5; 7 positions match TRBD2. The germline CDR1 and CDR2 sequences are SGHNT and YYREEE (reference sequence). The CDR3 consists of 15 residues. After removal of 0 bases from V and 2 bases from J, the junction contained 4 bases not matched to a gene. The CDR3 spells CASSLAGGLQETQYF. The DNA for the CDR3 is TGTGCCAGCAGCTTGGCGGGGGGTCTTCAAGAGACCCAGTACTTC.

This chain links TRBV18 with TRBJ1-1; D is unresolved. CDR3 length equals 13 residues. Trimming took 1 base from V and 5 from J, leaving 8 bases between them. The germline gives CDR1 KGHSH, CDR2 LQKENI. The CDR3 region is CASSPLAGTEAFF. The DNA for the CDR3 is TGTGCCAGCTCACCACTGGCTGGTACTGAAGCTTTCTTT.

This chain links TRBV29-1 with TRBJ2-7, with unresolved D. The germline gives CDR1 SQVTM, CDR2 ANQGSEA. The CDR3 sequence is 11 residues long. V lost 6 bases and J 11 bases, leaving 17 bases between the germline ends. The CDR3: CSVRDPRGEYF. In DNA form, the CDR3 reads TGCAGCGTGAGAGACCCTCGCGGCGAGTACTTC.

This chain uses TRBV27 with TRBJ1-5; 7 bases map to TRBD1. Germline-derived CDR1 and CDR2 are MNHEY and SMNVEV (reference sequence). The CDR3 spans 15 residues. Unmatched junction bases numbered 8, after V lost 5 bases and J lost 4 bases. CDR3 sequence reads: CASSKFGTANQPQHF. CDR3 bases: TGTGCCAGCAGTAAATTCGGGACAGCAAATCAGCCCCAGCATTTT.

This chain connects TRBV25-1 to TRBJ2-7, with 9 bases fitting TRBD1. V shed 4 bases and J 7 bases; nucleotides not matched to a gene: 5. CDR1 is MGHDK and CDR2 is SYGVNS in the germline V gene. The CDR3 has 13 amino acids. CDR3 coding DNA: TGTGCCAGCAGTGCACAGGGGGCGCGGGAGCAGTACTTC. It translates to CASSAQGAREQYF.

The chain recombines TRBV12-3 or TRBV12-4 with TRBJ2-4; 8 nucleotides line up with TRBD1. The junction had 7 bases not matched to a gene; V was cut back by 6 bases and J by 9 bases. The CDR3 consists of 13 residues. In nucleotides, the CDR3 is TGTGCCAGCAGCCCGACAGGGGAAACCATTCAGTACTTC. This translates into CASSPTGETIQYF.

This rearrangement joins TRBV27 to TRBJ1-1; D may be TRBD1 (6 bases). The CDR3 spans 14 residues. The V gene's germline CDR1 is MNHEY and CDR2 SMNVEV (reference sequence). Trimming removed 3 bases from V and 1 base from J, with 9 bases in between. Here the CDR3 DNA reads TGTGCCAGCAGTTTCGGGACAACGAACACTGAAGCTTTCTTT. This sequence encodes CASSFGTTNTEAFF.

The rearrangement uses TRBV27 and TRBJ2-3; no clear D. Germline V gene lookup returns CDR1 MNHEY and CDR2 SMNVEV (reference sequence). This CDR3 has 13 amino acids. V was clipped by 0 bases and J by 2 bases, with 3 bases between them. CDR3 nucleotide sequence: TGTGCCAGCAGTTTATCCCACACAGATACGCAGTATTTT. Translation: CASSLSHTDTQYF.

The V call is TRBV18, the J call TRBJ2-1; D is perhaps TRBD1 (5 bases). The CDR3 has 14 residues. The V and J ends lost 5 bases and 10 bases respectively, with 18 bases between them. The germline CDR1 and CDR2 sequences are KGHSH and LQKENI. CDR3 nucleotide sequence: TGTGCCAGCTCATCATTACAGGTTCGTGGCGAGCAGTTCTTC. Translated: CASSSLQVRGEQFF.

The CDR3 loop reads CASSPPTGNGDTDTQYF. CDR3 DNA: TGTGCCAGCTCACCACCGACAGGGAACGGGGACACAGATACGCAGTATTTT. The chain joins TRBV18 to TRBJ2-3; 7 positions match TRBD1. Germline CDR1 reads KGHSH; CDR2 reads LQKENI. The CDR3 is 17 residues long. With V trimmed by 0 bases and J by 2 bases, 8 bases remained unmatched.

The chain employs TRBV10-1 and TRBJ1-5, with a possible D match to TRBD1 (6 bases). This CDR3 is built from 15 residues. Germline assignment: CDR1 WNHNN and CDR2 SYGVQD (reference sequence). Trimming cost V 7 bases and J 2 bases, with 15 bases left between them. CDR3 loop: CASTPQGSRNQPQHF. The CDR3, as DNA: TGCGCCAGCACCCCACAGGGCTCTCGCAATCAGCCCCAGCATTTT.

As for this clone: The same CDR3 arises from other DNA sequences in this sample as well. V gene TRBV5-1 combines with J gene TRBJ2-3; no clear D gene. The germline gives CDR1 SGHRS, CDR2 YFSETQ. V was clipped by 0 bases and J by 1 base, with 6 bases between them. The CDR3 contains 14 residues. CDR3 DNA sequence: TGCGCCAGCAGCTTGGGAGGTGGCACAGATACGCAGTATTTT. Amino acid sequence: CASSLGGGTDTQYF.

The gene calls are TRBV30 and TRBJ2-7; TRBD2 matches at 13 bases. J lost 3 bases, V lost 2 bases, and 7 bases had no gene match. CDR1 and CDR2 from the germline V gene are GTSNPN and SVGIG (reference sequence). This CDR3 region has 16 residues. CDR3 loop: CAWSIPGLAGFYEQYF. The CDR3 region has the DNA TGTGCCTGGAGTATACCGGGACTAGCGGGATTCTACGAGCAGTACTTC.

V is TRBV27 and J is TRBJ2-7; TRBD1 agrees at 9 bases. The CDR3 spans 15 residues. Germline CDR1 MNHEY, CDR2 SMNVEV (reference sequence). The junction had 8 bases not matched to a gene; V was cut back by 6 bases and J by 2 bases. The CDR3 coding sequence is TGTGCCAGCAGGAAGGGGGACAGGGACCCCTACGAGCAGTACTTC. Residues: CASRKGDRDPYEQYF.

The chain employs TRBV19 and TRBJ2-1; 8 nucleotides align to TRBD2. The V segment lost 1 base and the J segment 6 bases; nucleotides outside the gene matches: 17. This CDR3 is built from 19 residues. Germline V lookup: CDR1 LNHDA, CDR2 SQIVND (reference sequence). The CDR3 region is CASSIVPYSGVTRANEQFF. For the CDR3, the DNA is TGTGCCAGTAGTATAGTCCCCTATAGCGGGGTCACTCGGGCCAATGAGCAGTTCTTC.

The chain employs TRBV28 and TRBJ1-6; TRBD1 might be the D (6 bases). The CDR3 length is 17 residues. The germline V gene has CDR1 MDHEN and CDR2 SYDVKM. Trimming stripped 5 bases from V and 2 bases from J, with 16 bases between. Here the CDR3 reads CASSPGPGDPYNSPLHF. The CDR3 DNA is TGTGCCAGCAGTCCGGGACCAGGGGACCCCTATAATTCACCCCTCCACTTT.

The J gene is TRBJ2-3, the V gene TRBV3-1 (or the pseudogene TRBV3-2); D is possibly TRBD2 (6 bases). Trimming took 1 base from V and 2 from J, leaving 13 bases between them. Looked up from germline, CDR1 is LGHDT and CDR2 is YNNKEL (reference sequence). The CDR3 sequence is 16 residues long. This chain's CDR3 is CASSQAIAVFTDTQYF. CDR3 sequence (DNA): TGTGCCAGCAGCCAAGCTATAGCGGTTTTCACAGATACGCAGTATTTT.